The rows below give T cell receptor beta chains drawn from one sample of a study of shared clonotypes between healthy human individuals. Profiling relied on immunoSEQ multiplex PCR, and the TCRdb table lists in-frame clones only, not all of them. The table records millions of clones, about 94% of them present only once. The material sequenced was naive CD8+ T cells sorted from blood. These receptors all stem from a man aged 18 to 30 in good health. Each CDR3 is given with its conserved first and last residue. Part of the rows lack a size; the others show once, few, many or a class for expanded clones.

V	length	J	size	CDR3
TRBV6-5	11	TRBJ2-7	.	CASSYGGKQYF
TRBV5-1	16	TRBJ1-1	once	CASSLGMGARGSEAFF
TRBV6-1	15	TRBJ1-3	.	CASSEGGGAGNTIYF
TRBV11-2	14	TRBJ1-4	.	CASSPGTGYEKLFF
TRBV6-5	16	TRBJ2-2	.	CASSYDETVNTGELFF
TRBV27	13	TRBJ2-5	.	CASSLQGRETQYF
TRBV7-9	14	TRBJ2-1	.	CASSFSVDGNEQFF
TRBV27	18	TRBJ2-2	.	CASSSTSGSGVVTGELFF
TRBV19	15	TRBJ1-2	once	CASSFYSGQGSGYTF
TRBV11-2	16	TRBJ2-2	.	CASSPTSGRADGELFF
TRBV12-5	15	TRBJ2-5	.	CASGLVLGSPETQYF
TRBV10-2	13	TRBJ2-1	.	CASSVWGYNEQFF
TRBV7-9	15	TRBJ1-4	.	CASSGVGITNEKLFF
TRBV27	14	TRBJ2-7	.	CASSELAGGYEQYF
TRBV29-1	14	TRBJ2-1	.	CSVEWAGGYNEQFF
TRBV2	15	TRBJ2-3	.	CASSSAGEKADTQYF
TRBV19	15	TRBJ2-7	.	CASSFSGDSSYEQYF
TRBV6-5	15	TRBJ1-2	.	CASSLQGAGDYGYTF
TRBV27	17	TRBJ2-7	.	CASSLIGEVAGDYEQYF
TRBV27	8	TRBJ2-3	.	CASTHKYF
TRBV30	15	TRBJ2-2	.	CAWRPGTTNTGELFF
TRBV5-1	15	TRBJ1-1	.	CASSPYGPRDTEAFF
TRBV29-1	13	TRBJ1-2	.	CSVPSDREYGYTF
TRBV7-9	15	TRBJ1-1	.	CASSQNRDKVPEAFF
TRBV7-6	12	TRBJ2-7	.	CASSPSSYEQYF
TRBV10-3	16	TRBJ2-1	.	CAISTPGAGRYNEQFF
TRBV11-2	16	TRBJ1-1	.	CASSGRQGLQNTEAFF
TRBV4-1	15	TRBJ2-7	.	CASREASRGDYEQYF
TRBV18	13	TRBJ2-7	.	CASSPSDPYEQYF
TRBV29-1	12	TRBJ1-2	.	CSVGPEGRGYTF
TRBV21-1	17	TRBJ2-5	.	CASSNLRSGNDQETQYF
TRBV4-3	15	TRBJ2-2	.	CASSQDSPAAGELFF
TRBV27	15	TRBJ2-5	.	CASSLLAGAGETQYF
TRBV9	16	TRBJ1-1	.	CASSVNRWAVNTEAFF
TRBV11-2	15	TRBJ2-5	.	CASSLSSGPQETQYF
TRBV4-1	15	TRBJ2-2	.	CASSQDRVDSGELFF
TRBV28	16	TRBJ1-5	.	CASSSPLPRENQPQHF
TRBV7-6	15	TRBJ2-1	.	CASSPEAGSYNEQFF
TRBV2	12	TRBJ2-7	.	CASRDRGNEQYF
TRBV25-1	11	TRBJ2-7	once	CASSENYEQYF
TRBV6-5	15	TRBJ2-7	.	CASSTARGGIYEQYF
TRBV12-5	18	TRBJ1-4	.	CASGPWGTGSETGEKLFF